The rows below give T cell receptor beta chains drawn from one sample of a study of human T cells and chemical hapten exposure. TCRdb re-called the RACE reads through MiXCR, storing one row per CDR3 protein. Of around 74,000 distinct CDR3 sequences in the sample, around a third were seen once. The material sequenced was whole blood, taken in connection with sensitization to the hapten diphenylcyclopropenone (DPC). The receptors shown here come from a man in his forties with alopecia areata. Some clones in this sample may be carry-over from other donors' samples. Both conserved end residues are part of each CDR3. D genes are given only for firm matches. Clone sizes are given selectively: once, few, many, or a class where the clone is expanded.

d_call,j_call,clone_size,v_call,cdr3_aa,cdr3_nt
-,TRBJ2-3,-,TRBV10-3,CAIRGGLGDTQYF,TGTGCCATCAGGGGGGGCCTCGGAGATACGCAGTATTTT
TRBD1,TRBJ1-5,few,TRBV12-3/TRBV12-4,CASSRQGSNQPQHF,TGTGCCAGCAGCCGACAGGGAAGCAATCAGCCCCAGCATTTT
-,TRBJ2-5,-,TRBV6-6,CASSALDRKETQYF,TGTGCCAGCAGTGCCTTGGACAGAAAGGAGACCCAGTACTTC
-,TRBJ1-1,-,TRBV7-2,CASSLVGSRPEAFF,TGTGCCAGCAGCTTAGTCGGCTCGCGGCCTGAAGCTTTCTTT
-,TRBJ2-7,-,TRBV7-9,CASSPQGREQYF,TGTGCCAGCAGCCCACAGGGTCGCGAGCAGTACTTC
TRBD1,TRBJ1-1,-,TRBV7-9,CASSLETGVWEAFF,TGTGCCAGCAGCTTAGAAACAGGGGTTTGGGAAGCTTTCTTT
TRBD1,TRBJ1-2,-,TRBV6-6,CASSSTGVNYGYTF,TGTGCCAGCAGTTCAACAGGGGTGAACTATGGCTACACCTTC
-,TRBJ1-1,-,TRBV20-1,CSARDTETFF,TGCAGTGCTAGGGACACTGAAACTTTCTTT
TRBD2,TRBJ2-3,-,TRBV10-3,CAISRLAETQYF,TGTGCCATCAGTCGTCTAGCGGAAACGCAGTATTTT
-,TRBJ2-3,-,TRBV3-1,CASRMTGADTQYF,TGTGCCAGCAGGATGACGGGAGCAGATACGCAGTATTTT
TRBD2,TRBJ2-5,-,TRBV6-5,CASSYSRGGVETQYF,TGTGCCAGCAGTTACTCCCGCGGGGGAGTGGAGACCCAGTACTTC
-,TRBJ2-3,few,TRBV20-1,CSVETGDTQYF,TGCAGTGTTGAAACGGGGGATACGCAGTATTTT
-,TRBJ2-5,-,TRBV12-3/TRBV12-4,CASSSDAQETQYF,TGTGCCAGCAGTTCAGATGCCCAAGAGACCCAGTACTTC
TRBD2,TRBJ2-5,few,TRBV20-1,CSARDDGGLAGGGQETQYF,TGCAGTGCTAGGGACGACGGCGGACTAGCGGGAGGAGGGCAAGAGACCCAGTACTTC
-,TRBJ2-7,-,TRBV3-1,CASSQRTLEQYF,TGTGCCAGCAGCCAGAGGACGTTGGAGCAGTACTTC
TRBD1,TRBJ2-7,many,TRBV28,CASSFSGTAQYEQYF,TGTGCCAGCAGTTTTTCCGGGACAGCGCAGTACGAGCAGTACTTC
TRBD2,TRBJ2-2,many,TRBV9,CASSLLAGEGGELFF,TGTGCCAGCAGCTTACTAGCGGGAGAGGGCGGGGAGCTGTTTTTT
-,TRBJ2-7,-,TRBV27,CASSSRQPPYEQYF,TGTGCCAGCAGTTCTCGACAGCCCCCCTACGAGCAGTACTTC
-,TRBJ2-3,-,TRBV7-2,CASSYTRSTDTQYF,TGTGCCAGCAGCTACACTAGATCCACAGATACGCAGTATTTT
-,TRBJ2-1,-,TRBV7-2,CASSLVWKNEQFF,TGTGCCAGCAGCTTAGTTTGGAAGAATGAGCAGTTCTTC
TRBD1,TRBJ2-4,-,TRBV18,CASSPGGTGDEYF,TGTGCCAGCTCACCAGGGGGGACAGGCGATGAGTACTTC
-,TRBJ2-7,-,TRBV20-1,CSPMGTGNYEQYF,TGCAGCCCTATGGGGACTGGGAATTACGAGCAGTACTTC
TRBD2,TRBJ2-1,-,TRBV20-1,CSARTSGVHNEQFF,TGCAGTGCTCGGACTAGCGGGGTCCACAATGAGCAGTTCTTC
TRBD2,TRBJ2-7,-,TRBV28,CASSLVAGGNEQYF,TGTGCCAGCAGTTTGGTTGCGGGAGGAAACGAGCAGTACTTC
-,TRBJ1-5,-,TRBV20-1,CSASRENQPQHF,TGCAGTGCTAGTAGGGAGAATCAGCCCCAGCATTTT
TRBD1,TRBJ2-6,few,TRBV7-9,CASSTRTGGTSGANVLTF,TGTGCCAGCAGCACACGGACAGGGGGGACGTCTGGGGCCAACGTCCTGACTTTC
-,TRBJ2-5,-,TRBV28,CASSLWGGGETQYF,TGTGCCAGCAGTTTGTGGGGAGGGGGAGAGACCCAGTACTTC
TRBD2,TRBJ2-1,-,TRBV7-2,CASSSIGTSGRVGTYNEQFF,TGTGCCAGCAGCTCGATCGGGACTAGCGGGAGGGTTGGTACCTACAATGAGCAGTTCTTC
-,TRBJ2-3,-,TRBV5-4,CASSLDEGSDTQYF,TGTGCCAGCAGCTTGGATGAGGGCTCAGATACGCAGTATTTT
TRBD2,TRBJ2-3,-,TRBV7-9,CASSSERESTDTQYF,TGTGCCAGCAGCTCCGAGCGGGAGAGCACAGATACGCAGTATTTT
TRBD1,TRBJ2-7,few,TRBV6-5,CASSYGSRGLDEQYF,TGTGCCAGCAGTTACGGATCGAGGGGGCTTGACGAGCAGTACTTC
-,TRBJ2-7,few,TRBV7-2,CASSFTGEGEQYF,TGTGCCAGCAGCTTTACGGGAGAGGGAGAGCAGTACTTC
TRBD2,TRBJ2-1,-,TRBV7-3,CASSLGYRGTSGRHEQFF,TGTGCCAGCAGCTTAGGATATAGGGGGACTAGCGGGAGGCATGAGCAGTTCTTC
TRBD1,TRBJ2-7,-,TRBV20-1,CSARASGTASYEQYF,TGCAGTGCTAGAGCCTCCGGGACAGCGTCCTACGAGCAGTACTTC
-,TRBJ1-4,few,TRBV29-1,CSAMGQGDEKLFF,TGCAGCGCTATGGGGCAGGGTGATGAAAAACTGTTTTTT
TRBD1,TRBJ2-7,-,TRBV28,CAHRSVRTGTDSYEQYF,TGTGCCCACAGGAGTGTCAGAACCGGGACAGACTCCTACGAGCAGTACTTC